The next 7 T cell receptor beta chains were all read from a single sample in a study of neurological immune-mediated disorders. One entry per CDR3 protein results from TCRdb running MiXCR on the 5' RACE reads. The profile shows about 36,000 distinct CDR3 sequences, 10% of them singletons. Sequenced input: PBMCs. The receptor source for this set is a woman aged 30 to 39 with HTLV-1-associated myelopathy (HAM/TSP).

This clonotype came up many times. The chain links TRBV20-1 to TRBJ2-1; 10 nucleotides match TRBD1. This CDR3 is built from 13 residues. The ends lost 3 bases at V and 7 bases at J; junction bases unmatched: 3. Germline CDR1 reads DFQATT; CDR2 reads SNEGSKA (reference sequence). The CDR3 region has the DNA TGCAGTGCTAGTGAGGACAGGGGGAATGAGCAGTTCTTC. It specifies CSASEDRGNEQFF.

The CDR3 DNA is TGTGCCAGCAGTCACGGACTAGCGGGGGGACAAGCGCAGTATTTT. Protein product: CASSHGLAGGQAQYF. The chain links TRBV6-5 to TRBJ2-3, with TRBD2 identical over 14 bases. Trimming removed 5 bases from V and 10 bases from J; junction bases left unmatched: 8. CDR1 is MNHEY and CDR2 is SVGAGI in the germline V gene. The CDR3 is 15 residues long.

The sample holds many counts of this clonotype. V gene TRBV20-1 combines with J gene TRBJ2-2, with a possible D match to TRBD2 (6 bases). Per germline, CDR1 DFQATT and CDR2 SNEGSKA (reference sequence). The germline V and J ends were trimmed by 6 bases and 0 bases, with 11 bases remaining between them. This CDR3 comprises 14 residues. The CDR3 coding sequence is TGCAGTGCCGCCCCGGGAGCGAACACCGGGGAGCTGTTTTTT. It specifies CSAAPGANTGELFF.

The sample holds many counts of this clonotype. The J gene is TRBJ2-3, the V gene TRBV12-3 or TRBV12-4; D remains ambiguous. Trimming removed 3 bases from V and 0 bases from J, with 10 bases in between. The CDR3 is 15 amino acids. DNA of the CDR3: TGTGCCAGCAGTTTGTTGGGGATAAGCACAGATACGCAGTATTTT. This codes for CASSLLGISTDTQYF.

This clonotype came up many times. The genes are TRBV20-1 and TRBJ2-3; 7 bases fit TRBD1. Per the germline V gene, CDR1 is DFQATT and CDR2 is SNEGSKA (reference sequence). V lost 5 bases and J lost 2; bases outside the gene matches: 7. This CDR3 comprises 14 residues. The chain's CDR3 is CSARITGATDTQYF. DNA for the CDR3: TGCAGTGCTCGAATAACAGGGGCCACAGATACGCAGTATTTT.

This clonotype was recorded many times. This sequence joins TRBV5-1 and TRBJ1-6; D gene ambiguous. The germline V gene has CDR1 SGHRS and CDR2 YFSETQ. This CDR3 is built from 15 residues. V lost 0 bases, J lost 7 bases, and 11 bases lay in between. CDR3 amino acids: CASSLAAGRNSPLHF. The CDR3, as DNA: TGCGCCAGCAGCTTGGCCGCAGGAAGAAATTCACCCCTCCACTTT.

There are many counts of this clonotype. The V gene is TRBV19, the J gene TRBJ1-5; 8 nucleotides line up with TRBD1. Trimming took 3 bases from V and 0 from J; bases not matched to a gene: 10. Germline lookup yields CDR1 LNHDA and CDR2 SQIVND (reference sequence). This CDR3 is built from 18 residues. CDR3 DNA: TGTGCCAGTAGTATCCTAGGGACAGGAGTTTATAGCAATCAGCCCCAGCATTTT. It yields the protein CASSILGTGVYSNQPQHF.